These T cell receptor beta chains were read from a single sample in a study of T-cell memory formation after mild COVID-19. TCRdb re-called the 5' RACE reads with MiXCR, one entry per CDR3 protein. The repertoire holds 170,000 or so distinct CDR3 sequences, around a third seen once, with 12% in the top ten. Material: PBMCs or a T cell subset sorted from them (not recorded which). The receptors were gathered from an adult woman who had mild COVID-19 (a few samples of this study predate the infection). Cell type and time point are not known. CDR3s include the opening cysteine and the closing phenylalanine or tryptophan. The D gene is left open where the match is weak.

TRBJ2-2 | TRBV3-1 | - | CASSQAPRTHTGELFF
TRBJ1-4 | TRBV20-1 | TRBD1 | CSARGPPPGQWEKLFF
TRBJ1-2 | TRBV5-5 | - | CASSASGTFDYGYTF
TRBJ1-6 | TRBV9 | TRBD1 | CASSPGQGDSPLHF
TRBJ1-6 | TRBV10-3 | TRBD1 | CAISEAGQGTSPLHF
TRBJ2-1 | TRBV27 | TRBD2 | CASSQLAGYNEQFF
TRBJ2-7 | TRBV6-2/TRBV6-3 | TRBD2 | CASRETSGDEQYF
TRBJ2-4 | TRBV25-1 | TRBD2 | CASSPLGTSGSGENIQYF
TRBJ2-1 | TRBV12-3/TRBV12-4 | - | CASTRDSYNEQFF
TRBJ1-1 | TRBV20-1 | TRBD1 | CSEPGTGNTEAFF
TRBJ2-1 | TRBV7-2 | - | CASSLVRVRIKGGNEQFF
TRBJ1-2 | TRBV7-9 | - | CASSLDLNIYGYTF
TRBJ2-7 | TRBV3-1 | TRBD1 | CASSQLWTGSAYEQYF
TRBJ2-4 | TRBV5-1 | - | CASSPEVGGSYF
TRBJ2-2 | TRBV7-9 | - | CASSPVNWTRGELFF
TRBJ2-6 | TRBV29-1 | - | CSVRAADSGANVLTF
TRBJ2-1 | TRBV9 | TRBD2 | CASSVASAGPQVGDEQFF
TRBJ2-6 | TRBV12-3/TRBV12-4 | - | CASSSGALSSGANVLTF
TRBJ2-5 | TRBV7-9 | - | CASSPERGLQETQYF
TRBJ2-3 | TRBV25-1 | - | CASSEPGAKDTQYF
TRBJ2-2 | TRBV27 | TRBD2 | CASSRPGLAGNTGELFF
TRBJ2-3 | TRBV4-1 | - | CASSQDGLDTQYF
TRBJ1-5 | TRBV15 | - | CATSGSNQPQHF
TRBJ2-6 | TRBV7-9 | TRBD1 | CASSLTQGAAPGANVLTF
TRBJ1-1 | TRBV7-9 | - | CASSVSQIWGAFF
TRBJ2-7 | TRBV7-2 | - | CASSRPSSYEQYF
TRBJ1-1 | TRBV2 | - | CASSTTANTEAFF
TRBJ2-1 | TRBV9 | - | CASSPRQVSYNEQFF
TRBJ2-2 | TRBV5-5 | - | CASWAGQFNTGELFF
TRBJ2-3 | TRBV7-9 | - | CASSLKGRDLDTQYF
TRBJ2-7 | TRBV7-9 | - | CASEGGAAYEQYF
TRBJ1-6 | TRBV27 | - | CASSAGGWSPLHF
TRBJ1-2 | TRBV18 | - | CASSPTGNDYGYTF
TRBJ2-5 | TRBV7-9 | TRBD1 | CASSSDRDQETQYF
TRBJ2-1 | TRBV5-1 | - | CASSTTGTGYNEQFF
TRBJ1-3 | TRBV12-3/TRBV12-4 | - | CASSSTDGRNTIYF
TRBJ2-7 | TRBV7-8 | - | CASSQGGSWQYF
TRBJ2-5 | TRBV7-6 | - | CASSSSRGMETQYF
TRBJ2-6 | TRBV6-1 | TRBD1 | CASSASLGTGTSGANVLTF
TRBJ1-1 | TRBV10-3 | - | CATSMGAGGTEAFF
TRBJ2-2 | TRBV15 | - | CATQRRTNTGELFF
TRBJ2-2 | TRBV29-1 | - | CSVKQATGELFF
TRBJ2-3 | TRBV20-1 | - | CSAQSGAPTDTQYF